This record concerns one T cell receptor beta chain sequence. The antigen remains undetermined. This table comes from immunoSEQ multiplex PCR, and its TCRdb copy is limited to in-frame clones, with some not included. This sample yields 110,000 to 150,000 clones, of which around 90% are seen a single time; 1.9% belongs to the top ten. Germline V gene lookup returns CDR1 KGHDR and CDR2 SFDVKD. The ends were cut back, 3 bases at V and 5 bases at J, with 12 bases in the middle. This CDR3 is built from 14 residues. The data originate from a study of T cell responses to AZD1222 COVID-19 vaccine. Broader study findings: Of the AZD1222 recipients, only 5 to 7 were seropositive at baseline. It should be noted that donors were predominantly white British and more often female, and clonal diversity was possibly underestimated.

This chain connects TRBV24-1 to TRBJ1-1; no reliable D call. The TCR sequence derives from an adult who received the AZD1222 COVID-19 vaccine. Sequences were derived from peripheral blood, sampled 28 days after the second AZD1222 dose. The CDR3 sequence is CATSDPSRPTEAFF. The CDR3 region has the DNA TGTGCCACCAGTGATCCGTCGCGGCCTACTGAAGCTTTCTTT.